This TCR beta chain was sequenced during a study of beta chain features in type 1 diabetes (dated by TCRdb to 2017 to 2018). About the investigation overall: No differences in mean age, gender distribution, total cell number or subset yield were found between patients and healthy donors. A total of 107,917,701 sorted cells were examined across all samples, and the number of cells per subset was strongly correlated with RNA yield. The study compared the TCRB repertoires of sorted circulating CD4+ T cell subsets in recently diagnosed type 1 diabetes patients with those in matched healthy donors. Whereas all 30 or so donors provided naive and central memory subsets, regulatory and stem cell-like memory subsets were isolated from just 8 patients and roughly eight healthy donors. The investigation overall reported the following: The naive, central memory and regulatory TCRB repertoires appeared to resemble one another more closely among patients than among healthy donors. Shorter templates might have been favored by PCR, but patient and control samples were amplified and corrected together, so both groups would have been affected equally by any skew. At VDJ recombination sites, type 1 diabetes patients had fewer insertions and more deleted nucleotides, which implies abnormalities in thymic rearrangement. Sequencing cDNA rather than genomic DNA could over-represent highly expressing activated cells, although activation and CD3 levels did not differ between groups. A moderate but significant shortening of TCRB CDR3 length was observed in type 1 diabetes patients in all four CD4+ subsets. HLA sub-analyses involved small numbers of individuals, so any influence of HLA type on TCRB rearrangement remained unresolved.

Each donor gave one peripheral blood draw, roughly 120 mL on average, collected into heparinised tubes. Naive, central memory, regulatory and stem cell-like memory CD4+ T cells were sorted on a BD FACSAria II using a panel including CD45RO, CCR7, CD25, CD127, CD95 and CD27. A purity above 95% was achieved for all sorted populations. PBMCs were separated immediately by Lymphoprep density gradient centrifugation and were stained directly, without being cultured. So that batch effects would be minimized, each experiment stained and sorted samples in pairs, pairing one healthy donor with one patient. Turning to this clone: Its antigen target is currently unknown. Base qualities are not recorded, but no much larger clone differs from it by a single base.

From cysteine to phenylalanine, the CDR3 is 14 amino acids long. Only CDR3 DNA remains: 42 bases, in frame from the first base. Based on the germline V gene, the CDR1 and CDR2 sequences are SGHTA and FQGNSA. V drops 1 base and J drops 7 bases, leaving 12 bases in between. The High Capacity cDNA Reverse Transcription Kit was used to reverse transcribe all of the isolated RNA, meaning that expressed TCRB transcripts were what got sequenced. Naive, central memory and regulatory T cell samples underwent deep immunoSEQ sequencing, averaging about 3.57 million total reads per sample. Sorted cells were lysed in RLT buffer and RNA was extracted with DNase-treated RNeasy Micro or Mini kits, depending on cell number. To prevent cross-contamination, every cell subset was processed on its own, while patient and healthy donor samples were processed together. TCRB sequences were amplified from cDNA with the immunoSEQ multiplex PCR, producing 87-bp fragments spanning the CDR3 region. Sequencing of the amplicons was done on the Illumina HiSeq platform. The original methods were these. PCR bias was corrected computationally using synthetic template baselines, and reads within Hamming distance 2 were collapsed, with unmergeable singletons discarded. By aligning reads against IMGT, V, D and J genes, CDR3 length, and insertions or deletions at six rearrangement sites were assigned. Clonotype counts were normalized to sorted cell number within each subset before computing true diversity and Gini coefficients with the tcR R package. The overlap coefficient, calculated on TCRB nucleotide sequences, was used to quantify repertoire sharing. Out-of-frame TCRB sequences from naive cells were analyzed to stand in for the pre-selection repertoire. TCRdb obtained this table from immuneACCESS and retained in-frame rearrangements with V and J assigned. These tables miss some clones; where compared with another copy, unresolved V genes account for less than half of the shortfall, and the remainder is unexplained. The V and J calls and clone size were taken over from that table, and D and trimming were inferred from the DNA. The sample data list approximately 250,000 clones, and more than 15% of these were observed just once. The ten top clones hold about 0.085% of the sample.

This clonotype was sampled from a man aged 30 to 39 with type 1 diabetes. The sample was naive CD4+ T cells from blood. The cell subset or site label on this specimen signifies: true naive CD4+ T cells. The chain links TRBV7-2 with TRBJ2-3; the D gene remains uncertain. The CDR3 reads as follows: CASSLGVVEYTQYF. In nucleotides, the sequence is TGTGCCAGCAGCTTAGGAGTGGTCGAGTATACGCAGTATTTT.